This TCR beta chain was captured by sequencing in a study of blood T cells in healthy people across ages. The use of a sample-barcoded 5' primer and a J-beta primer mix characterized a second PCR of roughly 6 to 11 cycles. The yield of each sample was at least 3 million CDR3-containing paired-end reads. TCRdb itself ran the 5' RACE reads through MiXCR, one entry per CDR3 protein. The sample records around 690,000 distinct CDR3 sequences, around three fifths being singletons. V was cut by 7 bases and J by 5 bases, with 15 bases left in between. Germline-derived CDR1 and CDR2 are SGHAT and FQNNGV. This CDR3 is built from 14 residues. Healthy Caucasian individuals from Russia aged about 6 to 95 were enrolled as donors. Approximately 9 milliliters of peripheral blood were drawn from each donor into EDTA-treated tubes. Each sample yielded at least 6 million isolated PBMCs.

This receptor was taken from a man aged 55 to 69 in good health. The chain employs TRBV11-2 and TRBJ2-1; D not resolved. Material: blood. The CDR3 loop is CASTPTRTHNEQFF. CDR3 DNA sequence: TGTGCCAGCACCCCAACAAGGACCCACAATGAGCAGTTCTTC.